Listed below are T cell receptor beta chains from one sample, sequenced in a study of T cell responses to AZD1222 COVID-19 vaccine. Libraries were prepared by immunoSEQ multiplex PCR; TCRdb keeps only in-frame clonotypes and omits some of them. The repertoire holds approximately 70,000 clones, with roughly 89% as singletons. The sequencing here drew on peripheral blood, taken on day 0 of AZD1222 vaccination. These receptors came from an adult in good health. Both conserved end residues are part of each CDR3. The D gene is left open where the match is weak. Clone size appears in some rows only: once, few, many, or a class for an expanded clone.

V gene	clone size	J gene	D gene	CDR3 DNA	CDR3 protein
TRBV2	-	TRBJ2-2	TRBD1	TGTGCCAGCGGGGACAGCAACACCGGGGAGCTGTTTTTT	CASGDSNTGELFF
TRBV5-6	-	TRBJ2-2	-	TGTGCCAGCAGCTTGGCCGAGAGGAACGGGGAGCTGTTTTTT	CASSLAERNGELFF
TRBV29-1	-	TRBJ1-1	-	TGCAGCGTTGAAGCCGTCAAGGGACTGAACACTGAAGCTTTCTTT	CSVEAVKGLNTEAFF
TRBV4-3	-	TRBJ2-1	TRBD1	TGCGCCAGCAGCCGATATAATGCCAGGGGGTCCTACAATGAGCAGTTCTTC	CASSRYNARGSYNEQFF
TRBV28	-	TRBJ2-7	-	TGTGCCAGCAGCTCCGGGAGCTACGAGCAGTACTTC	CASSSGSYEQYF
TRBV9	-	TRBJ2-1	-	TGTGCCAGCAGCGTTTCGACTGCGAGCTCCTACAATGAGCAGTTCTTC	CASSVSTASSYNEQFF
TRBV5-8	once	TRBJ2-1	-	TGTGCCAGCAGCTTGGCGACAGGATCCTACAATGAGCAGTTCTTC	CASSLATGSYNEQFF
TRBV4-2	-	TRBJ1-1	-	TGTGCCAGCAGCCAAGTGGAGCAGTGGGAACAAACTGAAGCTTTCTTT	CASSQVEQWEQTEAFF
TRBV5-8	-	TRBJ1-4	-	TGTGCCAGCAGCTTAAGGGGGACAACTAATGAAAAACTGTTTTTT	CASSLRGTTNEKLFF
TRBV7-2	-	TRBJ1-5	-	TGTGCCAGTGGGGACTTCAATAGCAATCAGCCCCAGCATTTT	CASGDFNSNQPQHF
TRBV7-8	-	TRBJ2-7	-	TGTGCCAGCAACATCGCACCCTACGAGCAGTACTTC	CASNIAPYEQYF
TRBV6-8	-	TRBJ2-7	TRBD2	TGTGCCAGCAGTTACGGGCTAGCGGCCTACGAGCAGTACTTC	CASSYGLAAYEQYF
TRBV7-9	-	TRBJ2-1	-	TGTGCCAGCAGCTTACTAGCTACGACGGAGGGCGAGCAGTTCTTC	CASSLLATTEGEQFF
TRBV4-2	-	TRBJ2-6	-	TGTGCCAGCAGCCAAGTTCTGGGGAACGGGGCCAACGTCCTGACTTTC	CASSQVLGNGANVLTF
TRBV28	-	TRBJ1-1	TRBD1	TGTGCCAGCTGGACAGGGGGCATGAACACTGAAGCTTTCTTT	CASWTGGMNTEAFF
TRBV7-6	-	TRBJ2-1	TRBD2	TGTGCCAGCAGCTTAACCCCAACTAGCGGGGTGGGGGATGAGCAGTTCTTC	CASSLTPTSGVGDEQFF
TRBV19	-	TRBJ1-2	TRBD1	TGTGCCAGTAGCGGAGGGACAGGGGCCTTCTATGGCTACACCTTC	CASSGGTGAFYGYTF
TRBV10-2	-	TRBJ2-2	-	TGCGCCAGCAGTGAGGATTCCCCCGTGGAGCTGTTTTTT	CASSEDSPVELFF
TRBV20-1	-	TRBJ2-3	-	TGCAGTGCTAGTGGAGGGGCGGTAAACACAGATACGCAGTATTTT	CSASGGAVNTDTQYF
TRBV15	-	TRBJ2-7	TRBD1	TGTGCCACCAGCAGAGGGACAGGGGGAGAAGAGCAGTACTTC	CATSRGTGGEEQYF
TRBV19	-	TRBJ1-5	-	TGTGCCAGTAGTCCAGCAGGACTTCAGCCCCAGCATTTT	CASSPAGLQPQHF
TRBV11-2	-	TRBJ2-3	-	TGTGCCAGCAGCCCTCAGGGAATAGATACGCAGTATTTT	CASSPQGIDTQYF
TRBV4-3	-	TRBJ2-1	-	TGCGCCAGCAGCCGAGTAGGTGAGCAGTTCTTC	CASSRVGEQFF
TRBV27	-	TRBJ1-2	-	TGTGCCAGCAGTCAAAGACAGCGCGGCCTTGGCTACACCTTC	CASSQRQRGLGYTF
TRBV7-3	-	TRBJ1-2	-	TGTGCCAGCAGCCCACAGGGACAAGACTACTATGGCTACACCTTC	CASSPQGQDYYGYTF
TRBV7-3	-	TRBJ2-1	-	TGTGCCAGCAGCTACCTGGGTAATAGGGGCAATGAGCAGTTCTTC	CASSYLGNRGNEQFF
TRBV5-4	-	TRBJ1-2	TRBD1	TGTGCCAGCAACGAACAGGGGGCCTATGGCTACACCTTC	CASNEQGAYGYTF
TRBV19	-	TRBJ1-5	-	TGTGCCAGTAGTAGAAAGGGTTATAGCAATCAGCCCCAGCATTTT	CASSRKGYSNQPQHF
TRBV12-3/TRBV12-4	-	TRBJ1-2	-	TGTGCCAGCGTAGGGGGGGGAAACTATGGCTACACCTTC	CASVGGGNYGYTF
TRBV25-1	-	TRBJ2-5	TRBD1	TGTGCCAGCAGTAAGGGACAGGGGGCTGTTGAGACCCAGTACTTC	CASSKGQGAVETQYF
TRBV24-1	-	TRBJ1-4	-	TGTGCCACCAGTGATTTAGCCCCGACAGCAACTAATGAAAAACTGTTTTTT	CATSDLAPTATNEKLFF
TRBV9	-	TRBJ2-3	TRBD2	TGTGCCAGCAGCGCCAGGACTAGCGGGTCCGGCACAGATACGCAGTATTTT	CASSARTSGSGTDTQYF
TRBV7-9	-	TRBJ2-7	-	TGTGCCAGCGAATCAATAAAAAGAGTTACCGGGACAACCTCCTACGAGCAGTACTTC	CASESIKRVTGTTSYEQYF
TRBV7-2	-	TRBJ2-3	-	TGTGCCAGCAGCTTCCTCCAAGTCGGCACAGATACGCAGTATTTT	CASSFLQVGTDTQYF
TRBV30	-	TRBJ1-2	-	TGTGCCGAGAGAACCGGGGAGGCCTATGGCTACACCTTC	CAERTGEAYGYTF
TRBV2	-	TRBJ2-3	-	TGTGCCAGCACCCGGGTCCTCAGCACAGATACGCAGTATTTT	CASTRVLSTDTQYF
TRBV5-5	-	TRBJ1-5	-	TGTGCCAGCAGCTCCGCCCCAGCCAATCAGCCCCAGCATTTT	CASSSAPANQPQHF
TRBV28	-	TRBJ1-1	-	TGTGCCAGCAGTTTACCGGGACGGCCTGAAGCTTTCTTT	CASSLPGRPEAFF
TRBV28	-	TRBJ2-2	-	TGTGCCAGCTCGGGCCGGGTGGACACCGGGGAGCTGTTTTTT	CASSGRVDTGELFF
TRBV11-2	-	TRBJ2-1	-	TGTGCCAGCAGCTTAGGATCGACGGGGTCCTACAATGAGCAGTTCTTC	CASSLGSTGSYNEQFF
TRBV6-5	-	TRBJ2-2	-	TGTGCCAGCAGTTTCCAAAAGAACAGGCTGTTTTTT	CASSFQKNRLFF
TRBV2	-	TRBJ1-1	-	TGTGCCAGCAGGCACTCAGAGATGAACACTGAAGCTTTCTTT	CASRHSEMNTEAFF
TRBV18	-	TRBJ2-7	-	TGTGCCAGCTCACCTCAGGGAACGGGGATCTACGAGCAGTACTTC	CASSPQGTGIYEQYF
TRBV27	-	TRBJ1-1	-	TGTGCCAGCAGTTTAAAGGAGGGGAGGACTGAAGCTTTCTTT	CASSLKEGRTEAFF
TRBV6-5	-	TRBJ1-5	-	TGTGCCAGCAGTCGCGGACAGAGCAATCAGCCCCAGCATTTT	CASSRGQSNQPQHF
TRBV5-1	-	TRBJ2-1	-	TGCGCCAGCAGCTTGTCGGTTCGGTCGGAGTACAATGAGCAGTTCTTC	CASSLSVRSEYNEQFF
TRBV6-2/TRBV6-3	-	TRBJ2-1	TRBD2	TGTGCCAGCAGTCTAGCGGGAGAAGCATACAATGAGCAGTTCTTC	CASSLAGEAYNEQFF
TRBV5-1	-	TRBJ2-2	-	TGCGCCAGCAGCCTCCTGACAGGCTCGGACACCGGGGAGCTGTTTTTT	CASSLLTGSDTGELFF